This T cell receptor beta chain was obtained from a study of CD8 T cells in ankylosing spondylitis. Whole-study findings and limits: There were earlier reports of some motif variants in reactive arthritis synovial fluid and blood. In peripheral blood, disease-linked CD8+ clones occurred at relatively low frequencies. What seemed typical of ankylosing spondylitis blood was a TCR beta motif built from eight highly homologous variants.

This clonotype was counted many times. Its specificity is unknown. The V and J ends lost 1 base and 0 bases, in that order; junction bases with no gene match: 2. The CDR3 totals 16 residues. In germline, CDR1 is LGHDT, CDR2 YNNKEL (reference sequence). Generation of TCR beta libraries employed quantitative 5'-RACE incorporating molecular barcodes. TCRdb independently ran MiXCR on the 5' RACE reads; one entry per CDR3 protein. The sample contains about 440,000 distinct CDR3 sequences, 17% of which appear only once. The sequence came from a male donor with ankylosing spondylitis. The sample taken for sequencing was blood, either unsorted or a sorted T cell fraction (not recorded which). This rearrangement joins TRBV3-1 to TRBJ1-3; 8 bases align to TRBD1. CDR3 residues: CASSQAGQGSGNTIYF. CDR3 nucleotide sequence: TGTGCCAGCAGCCAAGCCGGACAGGGCTCTGGAAACACCATATATTTT.